In its sample, the clone carrying this T cell receptor (beta chain) ranks as medium-sized. What it binds is not known. No patient had received any treatment before thyroid surgery. This sample was included in a study of metastatic and nonmetastatic thyroid tumors. Overall study context: It was across blood and tumor or nodule tissue from malignant and benign thyroid patients that repertoires were compared.

J gave up 5 bases and V 2 bases, and 5 bases lay outside the gene matches. The CDR3 length is 14 residues. Germline CDR1 LGHNA, CDR2 YNFKEQ. Per the authors' pipeline: A distant-metastasis classifier for papillary thyroid cancer was built using CDR3 differences across clinicopathological groups. MiXCR reprocessed the PCR reads for TCRdb. The V and J calls follow TCRdb's processing rather than the paper's. The repertoire holds around 8,400 clones, with about 40% as singletons. Study outcomes and limitations: As reported, TCR beta diversity in blood and tumor was significantly higher in malignant thyroid tumors than in benign nodules.

This chain uses TRBV4-2 with TRBJ2-5; 7 bases agree with TRBD1. Sequencing input: tumor tissue. The receptor comes from a male donor with papillary thyroid cancer or a benign thyroid nodule (not recorded which). Some clones in this sample may be carry-over from other donors' samples. The CDR3 nucleotides read TGTGCCAGCAGCCAAACAGGGGTACTGGAGACCCAGTACTTC. The encoded protein is CASSQTGVLETQYF.